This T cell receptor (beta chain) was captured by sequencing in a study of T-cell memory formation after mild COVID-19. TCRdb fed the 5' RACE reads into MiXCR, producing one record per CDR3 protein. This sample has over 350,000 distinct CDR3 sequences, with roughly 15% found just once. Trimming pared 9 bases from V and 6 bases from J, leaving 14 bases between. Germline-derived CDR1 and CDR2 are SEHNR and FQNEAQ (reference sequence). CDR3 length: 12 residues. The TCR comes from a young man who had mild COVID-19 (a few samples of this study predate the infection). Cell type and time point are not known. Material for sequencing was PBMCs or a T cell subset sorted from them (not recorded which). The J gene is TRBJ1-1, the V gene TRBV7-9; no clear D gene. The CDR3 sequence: CARSPQLAEAFF. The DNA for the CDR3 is TGTGCCAGGAGTCCGCAACTGGCTGAAGCTTTCTTT.